These T cell receptor beta chains were read from a single sample in a study of blood T cell repertoires in COVID-19. Generated by immunoSEQ multiplex PCR, the TCRdb table keeps only in-frame clones and is missing some. The repertoire holds some 170,000 clones, with 65% to 85% as singletons. Sequencing was performed on peripheral blood. These receptor sequences come from a woman aged 40 to 50 with COVID-19, enrolled during active disease. CDR3s include the opening cysteine and the closing phenylalanine or tryptophan. A D gene is named only where the DNA matches it firmly. Rows give clone size only sometimes, using once, few, many, or a class for an expanded clone.

TRBJ1-2,NA,TRBV29-1,NA,TGCAGCGTCTGGCGCAGGGATGGCTACACCTTC,CSVWRRDGYTF
TRBJ1-2,TRBD1,TRBV5-4,NA,TGTGCCAGCAGCCGATTCGGGACAGAAGGGGGCGGCTACACCTTC,CASSRFGTEGGGYTF
TRBJ2-6,NA,TRBV21-1,NA,TGTGCCAGCAGCCCATCGGGACTAGCGCAATCTGGGGCCAACGTCCTGACTTTC,CASSPSGLAQSGANVLTF
TRBJ1-2,NA,TRBV6-5,NA,TGTGCCAGCAGTTACTCGACGGTAGGGGGCTATGGCTACACCTTC,CASSYSTVGGYGYTF
TRBJ2-1,TRBD2,TRBV5-6,once,TGTGCCAGCAGCTTACCCCGGACTAGCGGGAGGAGCTCCTACAATGAGCAGTTCTTC,CASSLPRTSGRSSYNEQFF
TRBJ2-7,TRBD2,TRBV6-5,NA,TGTGCCAGCAAGCCTAGCGGGGTCTACGAGCAGTACTTC,CASKPSGVYEQYF
TRBJ1-2,TRBD1,TRBV18,NA,TGTGCCAGCTCATCAGGTACAGGGGGGCCCTATGGCTACACCTTC,CASSSGTGGPYGYTF
TRBJ2-7,NA,TRBV5-1,NA,TGCGCCAGCAGCGGGGGCCGGAGCTCCTACGAGCAGTACTTC,CASSGGRSSYEQYF
TRBJ2-3,TRBD2,TRBV28,NA,TGTGCCAGCAGTTATACTAGCGGGAGATCGGATACGCAGTATTTT,CASSYTSGRSDTQYF
TRBJ2-1,TRBD2,TRBV5-1,NA,TGCGCCAGCGGCCCGGGAGGGCAATACAATGAGCAGTTCTTC,CASGPGGQYNEQFF
TRBJ1-1,NA,TRBV29-1,NA,TGCAGCGTTGGACAGATGAACACTGAAGCTTTCTTT,CSVGQMNTEAFF
TRBJ2-1,NA,TRBV19,NA,TGTGCCAGTAGTATAGGAGGATCCTTGAGGGAGCAGTTCTTC,CASSIGGSLREQFF
TRBJ1-1,TRBD1,TRBV28,NA,TGTGCCAGCAGTTTAGGGGACAGGGGGCCCACTGAAGCTTTCTTT,CASSLGDRGPTEAFF
TRBJ2-2,NA,TRBV19,NA,TGTGCCAGTAGTACACAGGGCTCGAACACCGGGGAGCTGTTTTTT,CASSTQGSNTGELFF
TRBJ2-7,TRBD1,TRBV7-9,NA,TGTGCCAGCAGGTTAGCGTCAGGGGGTGCCTACGAGCAGTACTTC,CASRLASGGAYEQYF
TRBJ2-1,TRBD1,TRBV9,once,TGTGCCAGCAGCGTAGCTCCGGGACAGGGGCTCAATGAGCAGTTCTTC,CASSVAPGQGLNEQFF
TRBJ1-1,NA,TRBV28,NA,TGTGCCAGCAGTTATCGGGGTTTCACTGAAGCTTTCTTT,CASSYRGFTEAFF
TRBJ1-5,TRBD1,TRBV6-6,once,TGTGCCAGCAGGTACAGGGGGCGCGGTCAGCCCCAGCATTTT,CASRYRGRGQPQHF
TRBJ1-5,NA,TRBV6-5,NA,TGTGCCAGCACCGGGTGGGGAGATCAGCCCCAGCATTTT,CASTGWGDQPQHF
TRBJ2-2,TRBD1,TRBV6-6,NA,TGTGCCGGCTCCGGGACAGCGAACACCGGGGAGCTGTTTTTT,CAGSGTANTGELFF
TRBJ2-7,TRBD1,TRBV19,NA,TGTGCCACCACCCGGGGACAGGGATACGAGCAGTACTTC,CATTRGQGYEQYF
TRBJ1-1,TRBD1,TRBV19,once,TGTGCCAGTAGTGTTACCCGGGACAGGGCCACTGAAGCTTTCTTT,CASSVTRDRATEAFF
TRBJ2-3,NA,TRBV14,once,TGTGCCAGCAGCCCCGGGACATCTATCACAGATACGCAGTATTTT,CASSPGTSITDTQYF
TRBJ2-1,TRBD2,TRBV19,NA,TGTGCCAGTAGTCCGGGACTAGCGGGGTCCAATGAGCAGTTCTTC,CASSPGLAGSNEQFF
TRBJ2-1,TRBD2,TRBV9,NA,TGTGCCAGCAACCCAGCGGGAGGACTGAGCTCCTACAATGAGCAGTTCTTC,CASNPAGGLSSYNEQFF
TRBJ1-1,TRBD1,TRBV7-9,few,TGTGCCAGCAGCTTTTCCGGGACAGGTACTGAAGCTTTCTTT,CASSFSGTGTEAFF
TRBJ2-2,TRBD2,TRBV6-5,NA,TGTGCCAGCAGTACGGGACTAGCCTTCACCGGGGAGCTGTTTTTT,CASSTGLAFTGELFF
TRBJ1-5,NA,TRBV4-1,NA,TGCGCCAGCAGCCAAGATATGGCAGTGAATCAGCCCCAGCATTTT,CASSQDMAVNQPQHF
TRBJ1-3,NA,TRBV9,many,TGTGCCAGCAGCGTAGCAGGGGTAGGAAACACCATATATTTT,CASSVAGVGNTIYF